This T cell receptor (beta chain) is drawn from a study of radiotherapy plus CTLA-4 blockade in lung cancer. Overall study findings and caveats: The study found tumor-derived TCR clones expanded in blood after radiotherapy plus ipilimumab.

As to this clone: Antigen: not known.

Sequencing used immunoSEQ multiplex PCR; TCRdb keeps in-frame clones, though not all of them. The sample consists of some 49,000 clones, around 84% of them appearing once. The sequence derives from a human donor with non-small cell lung cancer whose response to radiotherapy plus ipilimumab could not be evaluated. The sample in question was peripheral blood, obtained from a patient treated with radiotherapy plus ipilimumab.

The CDR3 coding sequence is TGCGCCAGCAGCCAAGTCCCCTTTGGGCCGAACACCATATATTTT. Its translation is CASSQVPFGPNTIYF. The V gene is TRBV4-3, the J gene TRBJ1-3; D call uncertain. V lost 1 base and J lost 7, with 14 bases in between. The CDR3 is made up of 15 amino acids. Per the germline V gene, CDR1 is LGHNA and CDR2 is YSLEER.